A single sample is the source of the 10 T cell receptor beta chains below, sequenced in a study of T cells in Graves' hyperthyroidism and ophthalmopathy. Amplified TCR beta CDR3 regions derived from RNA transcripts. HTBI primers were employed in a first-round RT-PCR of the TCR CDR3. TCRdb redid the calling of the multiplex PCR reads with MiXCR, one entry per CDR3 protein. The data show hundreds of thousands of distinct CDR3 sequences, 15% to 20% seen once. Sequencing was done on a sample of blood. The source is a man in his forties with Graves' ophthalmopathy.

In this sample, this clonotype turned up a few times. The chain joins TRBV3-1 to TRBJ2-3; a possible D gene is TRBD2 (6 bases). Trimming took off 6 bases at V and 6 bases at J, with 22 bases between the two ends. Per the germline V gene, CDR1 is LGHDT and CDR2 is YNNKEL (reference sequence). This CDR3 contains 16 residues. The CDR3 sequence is CASSYTRTTTRDTQYF. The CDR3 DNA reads TGTGCCAGCAGTTACACAAGGACTACAACTCGGGATACGCAGTATTTT.

CDR3 loop: CASSYSGGLSPDTQYF. In DNA form, the CDR3 reads TGTGCCAGCAGTTACTCGGGGGGACTCTCGCCGGATACGCAGTATTTT. V and J are TRBV6-6 and TRBJ2-3; TRBD2 is a possible D gene (6 bases). This CDR3 has 16 amino acids. Between the trimmed V and J ends, which lost 0 bases and 6 bases, there was a span of 16 bases. Germline V gene sequence: CDR1 MNHNY, CDR2 SVGAGI (reference sequence).

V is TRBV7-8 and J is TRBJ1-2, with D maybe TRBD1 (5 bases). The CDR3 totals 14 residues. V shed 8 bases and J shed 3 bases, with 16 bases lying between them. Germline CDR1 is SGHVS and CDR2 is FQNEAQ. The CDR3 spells CASSPLVGDYGYTF. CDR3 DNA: TGTGCCAGCTCACCACTTGTGGGGGACTATGGCTACACCTTC.

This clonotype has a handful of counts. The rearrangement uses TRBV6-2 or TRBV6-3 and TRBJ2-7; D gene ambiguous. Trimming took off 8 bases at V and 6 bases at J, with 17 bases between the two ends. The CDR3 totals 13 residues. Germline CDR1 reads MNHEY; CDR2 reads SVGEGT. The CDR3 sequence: CASSSISPVEQYF. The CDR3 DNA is TGTGCCAGCTCATCTATCTCCCCCGTCGAGCAGTACTTC.

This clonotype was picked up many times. The CDR3 here is CASSPDRRPYEQYF. As DNA, the CDR3 is TGTGCCAGCAGTCCGGACAGGAGACCCTACGAGCAGTACTTC. This chain uses TRBV28 with TRBJ2-7; 7 positions agree with TRBD1. The CDR3 has 14 amino acids. Trimming removed 5 bases from V and 2 bases from J; junction bases left unmatched: 6. Germline V gene lookup returns CDR1 MDHEN and CDR2 SYDVKM. The entire variable domain, with the rest obtained from reference TRBV28 and TRBJ2-7, is as follows: DVKVTQSSRYLVKRTGEKVFLECVQDMDHENMFWYRQDPGLGLRLIYFSYDVKMKEKGDIPEGYSVSREKKERFSLILESASTNQTSMYLCASSPDRRPYEQYFGPGTRLTVT.

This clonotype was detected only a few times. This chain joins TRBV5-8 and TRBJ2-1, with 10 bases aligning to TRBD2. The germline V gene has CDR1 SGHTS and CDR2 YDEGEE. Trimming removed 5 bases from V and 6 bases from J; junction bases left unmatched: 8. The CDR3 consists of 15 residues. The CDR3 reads CASSSGTSVPNEQFF. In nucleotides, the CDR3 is TGTGCCAGCAGTTCCGGGACTAGCGTTCCCAATGAGCAGTTCTTC.

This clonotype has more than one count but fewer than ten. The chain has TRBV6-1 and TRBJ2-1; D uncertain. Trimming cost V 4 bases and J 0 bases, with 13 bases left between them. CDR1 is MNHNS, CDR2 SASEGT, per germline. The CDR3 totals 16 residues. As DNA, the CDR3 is TGTGCCAGCAGTGTGTCTAGGGCGACCTCCTACAATGAGCAGTTCTTC. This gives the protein CASSVSRATSYNEQFF.

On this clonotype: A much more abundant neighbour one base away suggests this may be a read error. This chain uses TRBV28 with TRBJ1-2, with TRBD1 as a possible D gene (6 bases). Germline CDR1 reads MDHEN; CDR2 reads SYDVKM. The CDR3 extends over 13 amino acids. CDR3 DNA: TGTGCCAGCAGTCCTGGACAGATCTATAGCTACACCTTC. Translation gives CASSPGQIYSYTF.

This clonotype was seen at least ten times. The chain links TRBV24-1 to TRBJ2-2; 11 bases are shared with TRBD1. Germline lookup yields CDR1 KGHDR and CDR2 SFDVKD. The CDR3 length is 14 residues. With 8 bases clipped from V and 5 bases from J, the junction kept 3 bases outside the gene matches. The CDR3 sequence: CATKGQGVTGELFF. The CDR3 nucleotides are TGTGCCACCAAGGGACAGGGGGTTACCGGGGAGCTGTTTTTT.

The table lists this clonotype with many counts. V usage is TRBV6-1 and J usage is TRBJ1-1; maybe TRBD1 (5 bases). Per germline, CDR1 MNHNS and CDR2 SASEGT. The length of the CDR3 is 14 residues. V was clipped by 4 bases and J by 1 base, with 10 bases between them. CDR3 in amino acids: CASSAREGNTEAFF. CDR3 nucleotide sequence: TGTGCCAGCAGTGCCAGGGAGGGGAACACTGAAGCTTTCTTT.